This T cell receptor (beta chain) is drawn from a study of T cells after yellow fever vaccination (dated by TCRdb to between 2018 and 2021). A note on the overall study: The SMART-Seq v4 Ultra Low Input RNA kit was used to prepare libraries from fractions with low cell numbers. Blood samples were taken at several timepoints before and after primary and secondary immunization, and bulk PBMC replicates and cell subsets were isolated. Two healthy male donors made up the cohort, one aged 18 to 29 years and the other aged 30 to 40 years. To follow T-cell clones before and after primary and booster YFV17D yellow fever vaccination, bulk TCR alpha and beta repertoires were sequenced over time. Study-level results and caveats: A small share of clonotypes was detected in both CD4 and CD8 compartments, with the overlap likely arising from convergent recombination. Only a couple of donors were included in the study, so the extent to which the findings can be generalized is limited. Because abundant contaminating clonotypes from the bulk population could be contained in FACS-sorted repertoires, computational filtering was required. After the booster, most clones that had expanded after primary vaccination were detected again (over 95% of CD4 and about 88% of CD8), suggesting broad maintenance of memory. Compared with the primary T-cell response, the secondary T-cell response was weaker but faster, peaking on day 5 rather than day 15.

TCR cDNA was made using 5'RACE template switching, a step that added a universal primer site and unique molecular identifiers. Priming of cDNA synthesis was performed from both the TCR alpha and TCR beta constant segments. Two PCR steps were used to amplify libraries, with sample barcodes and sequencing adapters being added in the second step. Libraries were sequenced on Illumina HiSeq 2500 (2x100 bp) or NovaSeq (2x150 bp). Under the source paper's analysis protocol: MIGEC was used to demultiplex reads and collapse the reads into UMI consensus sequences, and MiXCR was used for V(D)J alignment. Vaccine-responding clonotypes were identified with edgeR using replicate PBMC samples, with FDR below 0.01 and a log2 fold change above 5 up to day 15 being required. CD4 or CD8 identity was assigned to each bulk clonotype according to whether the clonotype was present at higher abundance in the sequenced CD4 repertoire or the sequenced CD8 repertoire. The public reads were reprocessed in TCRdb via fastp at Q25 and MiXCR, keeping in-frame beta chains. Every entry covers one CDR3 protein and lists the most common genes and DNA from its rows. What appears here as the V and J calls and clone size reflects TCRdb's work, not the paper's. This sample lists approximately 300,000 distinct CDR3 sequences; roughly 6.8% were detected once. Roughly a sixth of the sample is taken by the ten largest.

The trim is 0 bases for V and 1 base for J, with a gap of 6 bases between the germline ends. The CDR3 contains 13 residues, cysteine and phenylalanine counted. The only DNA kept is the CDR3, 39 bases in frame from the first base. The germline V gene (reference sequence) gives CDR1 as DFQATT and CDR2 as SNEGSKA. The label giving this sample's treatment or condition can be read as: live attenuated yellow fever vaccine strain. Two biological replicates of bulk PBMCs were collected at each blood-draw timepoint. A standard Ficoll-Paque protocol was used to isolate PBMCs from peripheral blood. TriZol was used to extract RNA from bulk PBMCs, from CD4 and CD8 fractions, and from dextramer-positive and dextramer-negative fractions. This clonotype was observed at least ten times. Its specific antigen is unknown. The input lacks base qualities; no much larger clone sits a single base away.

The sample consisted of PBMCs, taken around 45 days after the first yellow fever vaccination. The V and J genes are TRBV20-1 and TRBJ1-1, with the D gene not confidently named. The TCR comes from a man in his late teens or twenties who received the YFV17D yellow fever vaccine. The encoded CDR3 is CSARDRTNTEAFF. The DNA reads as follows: TGCAGTGCTAGAGATAGGACGAACACTGAAGCTTTCTTT.